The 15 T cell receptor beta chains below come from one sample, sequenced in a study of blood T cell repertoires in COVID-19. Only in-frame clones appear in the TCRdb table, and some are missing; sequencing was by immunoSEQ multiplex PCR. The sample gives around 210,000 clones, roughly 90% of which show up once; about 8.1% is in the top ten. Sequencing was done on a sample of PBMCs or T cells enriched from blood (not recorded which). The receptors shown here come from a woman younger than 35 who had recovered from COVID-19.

The CDR3 coding sequence is TGTGCCAGCAGCGTAGCTCCCCTGACTAGCGGGGGGGGCACCGGGGAGCTGTTTTTT. Amino acids: CASSVAPLTSGGGTGELFF. The chain uses TRBV9 and TRBJ2-2; 14 bases are shared with TRBD2. The CDR3 contains 19 residues. V was clipped by 0 bases and J by 4 bases; unmatched bases: 8. Germline CDR1 and CDR2: SGDLS and YYNGEE.

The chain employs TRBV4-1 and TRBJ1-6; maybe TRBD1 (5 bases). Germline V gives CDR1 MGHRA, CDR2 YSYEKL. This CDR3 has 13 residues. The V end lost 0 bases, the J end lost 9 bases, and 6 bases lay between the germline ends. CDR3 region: CASSQERGSPLHF. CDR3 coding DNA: TGCGCCAGCAGCCAAGAAAGGGGTTCACCCCTCCACTTT.

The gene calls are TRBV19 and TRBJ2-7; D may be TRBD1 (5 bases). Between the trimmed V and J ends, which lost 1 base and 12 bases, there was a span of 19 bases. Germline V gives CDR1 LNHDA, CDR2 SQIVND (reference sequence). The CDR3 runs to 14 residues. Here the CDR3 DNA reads TGTGCCAGTAGTATAGTTTTACGGACGGAACAGGTGTACTTC. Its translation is CASSIVLRTEQVYF.

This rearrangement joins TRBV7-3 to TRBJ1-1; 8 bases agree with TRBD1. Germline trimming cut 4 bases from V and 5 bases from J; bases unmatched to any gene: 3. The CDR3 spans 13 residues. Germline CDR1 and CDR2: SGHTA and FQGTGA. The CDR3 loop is CASSSQGETEAFF. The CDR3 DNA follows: TGTGCCAGCAGCTCACAGGGGGAAACTGAAGCTTTCTTT.

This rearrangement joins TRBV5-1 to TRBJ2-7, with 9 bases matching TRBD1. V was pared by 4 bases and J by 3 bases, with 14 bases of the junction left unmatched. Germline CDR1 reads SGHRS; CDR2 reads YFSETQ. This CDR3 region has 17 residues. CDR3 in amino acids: CASSPRTGTGKSYEQYF. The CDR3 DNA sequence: TGCGCCAGCAGCCCCAGAACCGGGACAGGGAAGAGCTACGAGCAGTACTTC.

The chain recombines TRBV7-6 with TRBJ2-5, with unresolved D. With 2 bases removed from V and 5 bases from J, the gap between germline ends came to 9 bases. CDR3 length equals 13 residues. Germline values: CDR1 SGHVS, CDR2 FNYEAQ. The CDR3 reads CASSLLIFETQYF. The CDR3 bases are TGTGCCAGCAGCTTATTAATTTTCGAGACCCAGTACTTC.

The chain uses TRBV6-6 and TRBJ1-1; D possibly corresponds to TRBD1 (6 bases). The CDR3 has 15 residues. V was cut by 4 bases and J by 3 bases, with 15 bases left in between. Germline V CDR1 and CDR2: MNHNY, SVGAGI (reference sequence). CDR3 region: CASSSQGRGDTEAFF. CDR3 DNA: TGTGCCAGCAGTTCCCAGGGGAGAGGAGACACTGAAGCTTTCTTT.

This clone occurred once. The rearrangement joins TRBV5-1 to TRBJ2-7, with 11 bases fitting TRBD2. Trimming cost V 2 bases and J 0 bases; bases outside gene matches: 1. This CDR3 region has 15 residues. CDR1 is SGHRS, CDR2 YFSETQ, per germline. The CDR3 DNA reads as TGCGCCAGCAGCTTAGGGACTAGCGGCTCCTACGAGCAGTACTTC. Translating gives CASSLGTSGSYEQYF.

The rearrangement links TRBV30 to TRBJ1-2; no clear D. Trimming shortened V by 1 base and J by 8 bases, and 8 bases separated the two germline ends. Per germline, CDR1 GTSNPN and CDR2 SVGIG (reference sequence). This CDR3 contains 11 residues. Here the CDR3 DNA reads TGTGCCTGGAGTGCCGCAGTCGGCTACACCTTC. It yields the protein CAWSAAVGYTF.

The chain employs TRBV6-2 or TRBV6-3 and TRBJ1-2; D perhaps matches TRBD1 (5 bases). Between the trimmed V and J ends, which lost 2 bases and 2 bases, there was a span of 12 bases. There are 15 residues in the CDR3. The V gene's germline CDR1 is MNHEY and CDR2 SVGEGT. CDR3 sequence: CASSYVGGVNYGYTF. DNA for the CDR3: TGTGCCAGCAGTTACGTCGGGGGTGTCAACTATGGCTACACCTTC.

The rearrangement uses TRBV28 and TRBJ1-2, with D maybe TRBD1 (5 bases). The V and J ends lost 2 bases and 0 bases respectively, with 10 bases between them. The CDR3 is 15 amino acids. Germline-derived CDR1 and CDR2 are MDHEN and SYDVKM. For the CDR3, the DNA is TGTGCCAGCAGTTTACTGACAGCTACTAACTATGGCTACACCTTC. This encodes CASSLLTATNYGYTF.

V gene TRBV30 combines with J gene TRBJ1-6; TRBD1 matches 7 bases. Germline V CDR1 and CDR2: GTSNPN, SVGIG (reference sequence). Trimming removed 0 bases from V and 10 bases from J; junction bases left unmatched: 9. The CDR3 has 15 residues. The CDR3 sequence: CAWSVTDRSRSPLHF. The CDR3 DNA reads TGTGCCTGGAGTGTAACGGACAGGAGCCGATCACCCCTCCACTTT.

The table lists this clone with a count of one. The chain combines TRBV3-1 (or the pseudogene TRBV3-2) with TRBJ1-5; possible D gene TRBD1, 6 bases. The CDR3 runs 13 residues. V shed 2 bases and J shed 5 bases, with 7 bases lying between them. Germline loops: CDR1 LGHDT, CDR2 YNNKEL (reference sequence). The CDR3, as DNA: TGTGCCAGCAGCCAAAACAGGGATCAGCCCCAGCATTTT. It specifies CASSQNRDQPQHF.

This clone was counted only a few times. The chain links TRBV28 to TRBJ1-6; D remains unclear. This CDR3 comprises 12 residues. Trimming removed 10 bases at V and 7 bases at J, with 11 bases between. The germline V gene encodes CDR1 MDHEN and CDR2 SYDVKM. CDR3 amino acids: CATRRGNSPLHF. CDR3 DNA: TGTGCCACTCGTCGAGGGAATTCACCCCTCCACTTT. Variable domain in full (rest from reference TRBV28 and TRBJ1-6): DVKVTQSSRYLVKRTGEKVFLECVQDMDHENMFWYRQDPGLGLRLIYFSYDVKMKEKGDIPEGYSVSREKKERFSLILESASTNQTSMYLCATRRGNSPLHFGNGTRLTVT.

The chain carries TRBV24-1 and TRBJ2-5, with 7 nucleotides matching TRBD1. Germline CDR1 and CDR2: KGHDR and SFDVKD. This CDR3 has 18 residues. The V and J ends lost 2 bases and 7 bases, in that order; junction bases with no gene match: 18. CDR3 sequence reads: CATSDSTTPGTADGTQYF. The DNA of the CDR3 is TGTGCCACCAGTGATTCCACGACCCCTGGGACAGCCGACGGGACCCAGTACTTC.